This TCR beta chain comes out of a study of glioma-infiltrating T cells. Overall study results and limits: Above-expected tissue-blood divergence occurred in all gliomas, most in low-grade ones. Very few CDR3 sequences were shared between tissue and blood.

This CDR3 region has 15 residues. V lost 5 bases, J lost 7 bases, and 19 bases lay in between. The germline gives CDR1 SGHTA, CDR2 FQGTGA. TCR alpha and beta CDR3 regions were amplified from RNA using iRepertoire nested multiplex PCR. TCRdb itself ran the multiplex PCR reads through MiXCR, one entry per CDR3 protein. The sample holds approximately 190,000 distinct CDR3 sequences, 32% seen once. A word on this clonotype: What it binds is unknown. This may come from a read error, since a much larger clone is one base off.

The clonotype was recovered from a human donor with low-grade glioma or glioblastoma, undergoing nonglioma brain surgery, or in good health (not recorded which). The sample consisted of glioma tissue, nonneoplastic brain tissue, or PBMCs (not recorded which). This chain joins TRBV7-3 and TRBJ2-3; D is possibly TRBD1 (6 bases). This chain's CDR3 is CASSRTTGRTNTQYF. CDR3 bases: TGTGCCAGCAGCAGAACCACAGGGCGAACAAATACGCAGTATTTT.